This T cell receptor beta chain was captured by sequencing in a study of T cells expressing NK-cell markers. In germline, CDR1 is MGHRA, CDR2 YSYEKL. This CDR3 contains 15 residues. Making the TCR beta cDNA relied on 5'RACE template switching with UMIs. From the 5' RACE reads, TCRdb lists one entry per CDR3 protein and no DNA. This sample's clone table lists fewer than 400,000 distinct CDR3 sequences. This chain connects TRBV4-1 to TRBJ2-7. Sequencing used blood T cells: a sorted CD56 or NKG2C T cell subset, CD4+ or CD8+ T cells, or bulk PBMC T cells (not recorded which). The origin of this receptor is a woman between 50 and 59 years old in good health. The CDR3 region is CASSQDITEGYEQYF.